What follows are 15 T cell receptor beta chains derived from one specimen sequenced in a study of T cell responses to AZD1222 COVID-19 vaccine. Repertoires were generated with immunoSEQ multiplex PCR, while TCRdb's copy carries only in-frame clones and drops some. The repertoire holds about 150,000 clones, with approximately 89% as singletons. Material: peripheral blood, obtained on day 0 of AZD1222 vaccination. These receptors were obtained from an adult in good health.

The chain is built from TRBV18 and TRBJ1-1, with 7 bases fitting TRBD1. The CDR3 has 15 amino acids. The trim removed 4 bases at V and 6 bases at J, leaving 11 bases unmatched. Germline V gene sequence: CDR1 KGHSH, CDR2 LQKENI. The CDR3 DNA follows: TGTGCCAGCTCACGGGGAGGGGGCTATGACGCTGAAGCTTTCTTT. Translating gives CASSRGGGYDAEAFF.

The gene calls are TRBV15 and TRBJ1-1; TRBD1 agrees at 8 bases. Germline CDR1 LNHNV, CDR2 YYDKDF (reference sequence). Trimming took 6 bases from V and 0 from J; bases not matched to a gene: 9. CDR3 length: 16 residues. CDR3 DNA: TGTGCCACCAGTCAGGACAGGGCAAGTGTGAACACTGAAGCTTTCTTT. Amino acid sequence: CATSQDRASVNTEAFF.

About this clone: The germline gene is not matched at one end of the junction; a read error may be the cause. The chain couples TRBV29-1 to TRBJ2-1; 8 bases are a match to TRBD2. CDR3 size: 15 residues. The germline CDR1 and CDR2 sequences are SQVTM and ANQGSEA. The chain's CDR3 is CSVVEGERGRYEQFF. CDR3 coding DNA: TGCAGCGTTGTTGAAGGAGAGCGGGGGAGGTACGAGCAATTCTTC.

V gene TRBV28 combines with J gene TRBJ1-2, with D possibly matching TRBD1 (6 bases). Trimming removed 8 bases from V and 4 bases from J, with 14 bases in between. Germline-derived CDR1 and CDR2 are MDHEN and SYDVKM. The CDR3 is 13 amino acids. The CDR3 sequence is CASGGSPSYGYTF. CDR3 in DNA: TGTGCCAGCGGGGGCAGTCCAAGCTATGGCTACACCTTC.

The chain carries TRBV11-1 and TRBJ1-3; TRBD1 agrees at 7 bases. V gave up 5 bases and J gave up 10 bases; unmatched junction bases: 11. CDR3 length: 14 residues. CDR1 is SGHAT and CDR2 is FQDESV in the germline V gene (reference sequence). The CDR3 loop is CASSRTGDGGTIYF. The CDR3 nucleotides read TGTGCCAGCAGCCGGACAGGAGACGGTGGGACCATATATTTT.

The J gene is TRBJ1-6, the V gene TRBV2, with a possible D match to TRBD1 (6 bases). CDR3 length equals 13 residues. The germline V gene has CDR1 SNHLY and CDR2 FYNNEI. Trimming stripped 6 bases from V and 7 bases from J, with 10 bases between. CDR3: CASRYQGNSPLHF. The DNA for the CDR3 is TGTGCCAGCAGATACCAGGGGAATTCACCCCTCCACTTT. Complete variable domain (other parts from reference TRBV2 and TRBJ1-6): EPEVTQTPSHQVTQMGQEVILRCVPISNHLYFYWYRQILGQKVEFLVSFYNNEISEKSEIFDDQFSVERPDGSNFTLKIRSTKLEDSAMYFCASRYQGNSPLHFGNGTRLTVT.

This chain connects TRBV4-2 to TRBJ2-6; 7 bases line up with TRBD1. The CDR3 covers 19 residues. Germline V lookup: CDR1 LGHNA, CDR2 YNFKEQ. Trimming cost V 4 bases and J 0 bases; bases outside gene matches: 12. This chain's CDR3 is CASSPQSLTGVSGANVLTF. The CDR3, as DNA: TGTGCCAGCAGCCCACAGAGCCTCACAGGGGTCTCTGGGGCCAACGTCCTGACTTTC.

This clone was detected only once. The rearrangement joins TRBV9 to TRBJ1-6, with D tentatively TRBD1 (6 bases). The CDR3 totals 14 residues. The germline CDR1 and CDR2 sequences are SGDLS and YYNGEE. Trimming left V 4 bases short and J 7 bases short, with 12 bases between. The DNA for the CDR3 is TGTGCCAGCAGCACAGGGATCTACAATTCACCCCTCCACTTT. It specifies CASSTGIYNSPLHF.

The CDR3 loop reads CASSLGRQGALFF. The CDR3 DNA follows: TGTGCCAGCAGCTTAGGGCGGCAAGGCGCCCTGTTCTTC. The genes are TRBV7-2 and TRBJ2-1; the D is unclear. CDR3 length: 13 residues. CDR1 and CDR2 (germline): SGHTA, FQGNSA. The V gene lost 1 base and the J gene lost 15 bases, with 16 bases spanning the gap.

CDR3 coding DNA: TGTGCCAGCACCACCGGGACGCAGGACGCCGAGCAGTACTTC. This codes for CASTTGTQDAEQYF. This chain joins TRBV2 and TRBJ2-7; D might be TRBD1 or TRBD2, each matching 5 bases. In germline, CDR1 is SNHLY, CDR2 FYNNEI. V lost 7 bases and J lost 6, with 19 bases in between. This CDR3 has 14 amino acids.

This clone was detected only once. This chain joins TRBV9 and TRBJ2-5; D may correspond to TRBD1 or TRBD2 (5 bases each). V was shortened by 5 bases and J by 3 bases, with 8 bases between the two germline ends. Germline values: CDR1 SGDLS, CDR2 YYNGEE. This CDR3 is 12 amino acids long. This chain's CDR3 is CASSQGEETQYF. The CDR3 DNA reads as TGTGCCAGCAGTCAGGGAGAAGAGACCCAGTACTTC.

The chain employs TRBV4-1 and TRBJ1-6; 8 nucleotides agree with TRBD1. The CDR3 is 14 amino acids. V was pared by 4 bases and J by 9 bases, with 5 bases of the junction left unmatched. The V gene's germline CDR1 is MGHRA and CDR2 YSYEKL. The CDR3 spells CASSLQGAGSPLHF. The CDR3 bases are TGCGCCAGCAGCCTCCAGGGGGCTGGTTCACCCCTCCACTTT.

This clone has a handful of counts. V usage is TRBV18 and J usage is TRBJ1-2, with 7 bases matching TRBD1. This CDR3 has 14 residues. Losses at the gene ends were 3 bases for V and 5 bases for J; bases not matched to a gene: 6. Germline V CDR1 and CDR2: KGHSH, LQKENI. This CDR3 is CASSPRDSRYGYTF. The CDR3 DNA reads TGTGCCAGCTCACCTAGGGACAGTAGGTATGGCTACACCTTC. The entire variable domain, with the rest obtained from reference TRBV18 and TRBJ1-2, is as follows: NAGVMQNPRHLVRRRGQEARLRCSPMKGHSHVYWYRQLPEEGLKFMVYLQKENIIDESGMPKERFSAEFPKEGPSILRIQQVVRGDSAAYFCASSPRDSRYGYTFGSGTRLTVV.

The V call is TRBV7-3, the J call TRBJ2-2; TRBD2 matches 7 bases. The germline gives CDR1 SGHTA, CDR2 FQGTGA. This CDR3 contains 15 residues. Trimming took 5 bases from V and 4 from J; bases not matched to a gene: 7. CDR3 in DNA: TGTGCCAGCAGCCTCCCAACGGGGGGCACCGGGGAGCTGTTTTTT. It codes for CASSLPTGGTGELFF.

This chain uses TRBV9 with TRBJ1-2, with 9 positions matching TRBD1. Germline lookup yields CDR1 SGDLS and CDR2 YYNGEE. V shed 5 bases and J 8 bases; nucleotides not matched to a gene: 7. The CDR3 contains 13 residues. The DNA for the CDR3 is TGTGCCAGCAGTGGGACAGGGATGAGGGGCTACACCTTC. This gives the protein CASSGTGMRGYTF.